This entry concerns a single T cell receptor beta chain. The antigen is unknown. V was clipped by 11 bases and J by 3 bases, with 16 bases between them. CDR1 and CDR2 (germline): SGHDN, FVKESK. The CDR3 is 13 amino acids. This sample is drawn from a study of OX40 agonist ivuxolimab in advanced cancers. Study information: Age averaged around 54 years (range 23 to 79), and less than 85% were male. Study-wide findings and caveats: Dosing at 0.1 to 3.0 mg/kg was accompanied by clonal expansion of CD4+ and CD8+ blood T cells by week 6.

Sequenced by immunoSEQ multiplex PCR; TCRdb stores in-frame clones only, minus some. The top ten clones hold 14% to 15% of a sample with some 71,000 clones, around 90% of them seen once. The material was CD4+ or CD8+ T cells sorted from blood, obtained in a trial of the OX40 agonist ivuxolimab. The receptor was isolated from an adult with an advanced solid tumor such as melanoma, head and neck, liver or kidney cancer. This chain connects TRBV14 to TRBJ1-1; no firm D call. The CDR3 sequence is CASTADWDTEAFF. In DNA, the CDR3 is TGTGCCTCCACCGCCGACTGGGACACTGAAGCTTTCTTT.